The clone carrying this T cell receptor beta chain was picked up a small number of times. Its target is not known. This record comes from a study of vaccination and CD4 T cells after COVID-19. Background on the study: Six males and four females, two of them Hispanic, were enrolled as convalescents. Stimuli were overlapping spike peptide pools of SARS-CoV-2 and three common cold coronaviruses (HCoV-NL63, HCoV-OC43, HCoV-229E).

Researchers used the Oncomine TCR Beta short-read assay to sequence DNA from cultured CD4+ T cells. In TCRdb, the PCR reads were re-called with MiXCR into one record per CDR3 protein. The sample includes around 14,000 distinct CDR3 sequences, about 35% of them seen just once. Treatment denoted: roughly ten-day PBMC culture with coronavirus spike peptide pools or control peptides (ViraFEST assay). Peptide pool stimulation in ViraFEST expanded antigen-specific T cells, whose TCRs were then sequenced. Study results and caveats: In convalescent patients, 304 of 307 vaccine-specific clones were spike mono-reactive.

Trimming removed 4 bases from V and 7 bases from J; junction bases left unmatched: 8. This CDR3 is built from 15 residues. In germline, CDR1 is KGHDR, CDR2 SFDVKD. This TCR came from a human donor with COVID-19. The specimen sequenced was cultured CD4+ T cells from blood. The V gene is TRBV24-1, the J gene TRBJ2-2; 7 positions agree with TRBD2. Written as DNA, the CDR3 is TGTGCCACCAGTGACCCTGGACTAGTCTACGGGGAGCTGTTTTTT. It encodes CATSDPGLVYGELFF.